The clone carrying this T cell receptor beta chain was detected many times. Its antigen is not identified. The record originates from a study of molecular identifiers for immune sequencing clone quantification. The CDR3 has 15 residues. From germline, CDR1 is SNHLY and CDR2 FYNNEI. The V end was cut by 6 bases, the J end by 1 base, with 13 bases between. Previously described methods and listed TCR primers were employed for the bulk TCR libraries. TCRdb analysed the PCR reads with MiXCR anew, one entry per CDR3 protein. The sample carries 300,000 to 400,000 distinct CDR3 sequences, about 20% recorded once. Points from the study as a whole: It was shown that clones above 20 RNA copies held over 99% of effector molecules, but under 1% in naive cells. Sizes of clones that are highly expanded could be underestimated (if identical TCR molecules share a barcode).

The J gene is TRBJ1-5, the V gene TRBV2; D not certain. What was sequenced was naive CD8+ T cells from blood, with Jurkat cell RNA spiked in. The sample's subset: FACS-sorted CD8+CD4-CCR7+CD45RA+ naive T cells. The clonotype was recovered from a human donor in good health. Some libraries in this study had Jurkat cell RNA spiked in. The CDR3 DNA sequence: TGTGCCAGCAGGCCGATTCGATCGAGCAATCAGCCCCAGCATTTT. This sequence encodes CASRPIRSSNQPQHF.